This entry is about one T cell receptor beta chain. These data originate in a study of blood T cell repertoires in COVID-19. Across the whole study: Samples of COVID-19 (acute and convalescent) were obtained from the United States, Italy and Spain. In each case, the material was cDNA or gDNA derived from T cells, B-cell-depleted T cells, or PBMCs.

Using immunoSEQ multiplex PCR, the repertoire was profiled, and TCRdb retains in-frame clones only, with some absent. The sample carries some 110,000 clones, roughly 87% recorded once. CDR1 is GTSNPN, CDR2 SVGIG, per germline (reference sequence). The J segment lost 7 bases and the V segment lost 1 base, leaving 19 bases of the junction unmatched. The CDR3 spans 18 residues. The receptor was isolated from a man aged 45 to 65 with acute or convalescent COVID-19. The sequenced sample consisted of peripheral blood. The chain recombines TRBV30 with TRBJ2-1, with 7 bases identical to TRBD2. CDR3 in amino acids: CAWSARDAAAGARNEQFF. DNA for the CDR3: TGTGCCTGGAGTGCACGAGATGCCGCTGCGGGAGCTAGGAATGAGCAGTTCTTC.